The 10 T cell receptor beta chains in this list originate from one sample, sequenced in a study of PD-1 blockade in classical Hodgkin lymphoma. Some clones are missing from TCRdb's copy, which holds only in-frame ones; the method was immunoSEQ multiplex PCR. The sample holds almost 85,000 clones, approximately 91% seen once. In every patient, relapse followed autologous stem cell transplantation, while exposure to brentuximab vedotin differed. The specimen was peripheral blood mononuclear cells (PBMCs), collected at baseline. These TCRs come from a human donor with classical Hodgkin lymphoma.

This chain joins TRBV20-1 and TRBJ1-1, with D hard to call. The V gene's germline CDR1 is DFQATT and CDR2 SNEGSKA (reference sequence). The CDR3 runs to 11 residues. The CDR3 coding sequence is TGCAGGGCCCGCAAGAACACTGAAGCTTTCTTT. Amino acid sequence: CRARKNTEAFF.

The chain employs TRBV6-5 and TRBJ1-1, with D maybe TRBD1 (5 bases). The V end was cut by 0 bases, the J end by 3 bases, with 8 bases between. The germline gives CDR1 MNHEY, CDR2 SVGAGI. This CDR3 spans 14 amino acids. CDR3 in amino acids: CASSYSGGDTEAFF. CDR3 DNA: TGTGCCAGCAGTTACTCCGGAGGGGACACTGAAGCTTTCTTT.

The V gene is TRBV28, the J gene TRBJ1-1, with TRBD1 matching over 7 bases. CDR3 size: 15 residues. Germline V gene data show CDR1 as MDHEN and CDR2 as SYDVKM. V gave up 2 bases and J gave up 1 base; unmatched junction bases: 4. The CDR3 region has the DNA TGTGCCAGCAGTTTAACCGGGACAGCGAACACTGAAGCTTTCTTT. Translation gives CASSLTGTANTEAFF.

This clone was counted a single time. This rearrangement joins TRBV2 to TRBJ2-3; TRBD1 matches 9 bases. The V segment lost 1 base and the J segment 6 bases; nucleotides outside the gene matches: 8. The CDR3 sequence is 16 residues long. Germline assignment: CDR1 SNHLY and CDR2 FYNNEI. CDR3 protein: CASSEGDRGVPDTQYF. Here the CDR3 DNA reads TGTGCCAGCAGTGAAGGCGACAGGGGGGTCCCGGATACGCAGTATTTT.

This chain connects TRBV27 to TRBJ2-3; no clear D gene. The CDR3 is 14 amino acids. Deletions cut 6 bases from V and 0 bases from J, with 10 bases between. The germline CDR1 and CDR2 sequences are MNHEY and SMNVEV (reference sequence). CDR3 in amino acids: CASRWTASTDTQYF. The CDR3 DNA sequence: TGTGCCAGCAGATGGACGGCTAGCACAGATACGCAGTATTTT.

Relative to its sample, this clone is medium-sized. CDR3 sequence reads: CARGSGLAGVNEQFF. The CDR3 bases are TGTGCTCGTGGGTCAGGACTAGCGGGAGTCAATGAGCAGTTCTTC. V gene TRBV30 combines with J gene TRBJ2-1, with 13 positions matching TRBD2. Germline CDR1 GTSNPN, CDR2 SVGIG (reference sequence). The CDR3 totals 15 residues.

This chain links TRBV7-9 with TRBJ1-5; D call uncertain. V was shortened by 3 bases and J by 4 bases, with 10 bases between the two germline ends. The CDR3 contains 14 residues. In germline, CDR1 is SEHNR, CDR2 FQNEAQ (reference sequence). CDR3 amino acids: CASSFDSVNQPQHF. CDR3 nucleotides: TGTGCCAGCAGCTTTGATTCGGTGAATCAGCCCCAGCATTTT.

The chain recombines TRBV19 with TRBJ1-1, with a possible D match to TRBD1 (5 bases). This CDR3 contains 14 residues. V lost 6 bases and J 1 base, leaving 12 bases between the germline ends. Germline V gene sequence: CDR1 LNHDA, CDR2 SQIVND (reference sequence). CDR3 nucleotide sequence: TGTGCCAGTAGCAAGGGGCGGAGGAACACTGAAGCTTTCTTT. This encodes CASSKGRRNTEAFF. Supplemented by reference TRBV19 and TRBJ1-1, the full variable domain reads DGGITQSPKYLFRKEGQNVTLSCEQNLNHDAMYWYRQDPGQGLRLIYYSQIVNDFQKGDIAEGYSVSREKKESFPLTVTSAQKNPTAFYLCASSKGRRNTEAFFGQGTRLTVV.

This clone occurred once. This rearrangement joins TRBV11-2 to TRBJ2-7; maybe TRBD1 (6 bases). Germline CDR1 is SGHAT and CDR2 is FQNNGV. With 0 bases removed from V and 12 bases from J, the gap between germline ends came to 15 bases. This CDR3 has 13 amino acids. CDR3 in DNA: TGTGCCAGCAGCTTAGATCGAACAGGGAGACCGTACTTC. This codes for CASSLDRTGRPYF. Supplemented by reference TRBV11-2 and TRBJ2-7, the full variable domain reads EAGVAQSPRYKIIEKRQSVAFWCNPISGHATLYWYQQILGQGPKLLIQFQNNGVVDDSQLPKDRFSAERLKGVDSTLKIQPAKLEDSAVYLCASSLDRTGRPYFGPGTRLTVT.

This clone was observed a single time. The chain recombines TRBV25-1 with TRBJ1-5; 8 nucleotides line up with TRBD1. Germline V gene sequence: CDR1 MGHDK, CDR2 SYGVNS. The V segment lost 3 bases and the J segment 6 bases; nucleotides outside the gene matches: 4. This CDR3 comprises 14 residues. CDR3 loop: CASSEGTGFQPQHF. The CDR3 bases are TGTGCCAGCAGTGAGGGGACAGGTTTTCAGCCCCAGCATTTT. The full variable domain, rest sourced from reference TRBV25-1 and TRBJ1-5, is EADIYQTPRYLVIGTGKKITLECSQTMGHDKMYWYQQDPGMELHLIHYSYGVNSTEKGDLSSESTVSRIRTEHFPLTLESARPSHTSQYLCASSEGTGFQPQHFGDGTRLSIL.